This record covers a single TCR beta chain. The antigen remains unidentified. This record comes from a study of blood T cells in healthy people across ages. Study-level results: Changes in expanded clonotypes were possibly confounded, as the CMV status of donors was unknown.

A second 7 to 11 cycle PCR used barcoded and J-beta primers. TCRdb fed the 5' RACE reads into MiXCR, producing one record per CDR3 protein. This sample has some 1.4 million distinct CDR3 sequences; around two fifths occur once, and the top ten carry 7.9%. This CDR3 is 16 amino acids long. Trimming at V came to 2 bases and at J to 11 bases, leaving 14 bases not matched to a gene. CDR1 is SGHKS, CDR2 YYEKEE, per germline (reference sequence). The sequencing input was blood. The sequence was obtained from a woman younger than 30 in good health. V usage is TRBV5-5 and J usage is TRBJ2-5; TRBD2 aligns across 11 bases. CDR3 loop: CASSFRLAGKDNEQYF. The CDR3 nucleotides are TGTGCCAGCAGCTTCCGACTAGCGGGGAAAGACAATGAGCAGTACTTC.